These 4 T cell receptor beta chains came from one sample sequenced in a study of Ad26.COV2.S vaccination and SARS-CoV-2 variants. Treatment denoted: about 20 received Ad26.COV2.S at low or high dose, single or two shots; roughly five received placebo; per-sample allocation not given. It was on day 63 after the first vaccine or placebo injection that samples were taken. Libraries were prepared by immunoSEQ multiplex PCR; TCRdb keeps only in-frame clonotypes and omits some of them. The table includes 350,000 to 500,000 clones, around 87% detected once. The sample here was peripheral blood, taken in a trial of Ad26.COV2.S vaccine versus placebo. Source of these receptors: a person between 18 and 65 years old who received the Ad26.COV2.S COVID-19 vaccine or a placebo.

Worth noting for this clone: This CDR3 is also generated by other DNA sequences in the sample. This sequence joins TRBV4-3 and TRBJ1-5; D ambiguous. The CDR3 totals 12 residues. CDR1 and CDR2 from the germline V gene are LGHNA and YSLEER. The germline V and J ends were trimmed by 0 bases and 4 bases, with 1 base remaining between them. The CDR3 nucleotides are TGCGCCAGCAGCCAAGATAATCAGCCCCAGCATTTT. Translation: CASSQDNQPQHF.

In this sample, this clone turned up a few times. The chain employs TRBV29-1 and TRBJ2-3; the D call may be TRBD1 or TRBD2 (6 bases each). V was pared by 8 bases and J by 3 bases, with 15 bases between. Germline CDR1 and CDR2: SQVTM and ANQGSEA. CDR3 size: 13 residues. Written as DNA, the CDR3 is TGCAGCACCTCACAGGGAGGTACAGATACGCAGTATTTT. Its protein is CSTSQGGTDTQYF.

The chain recombines TRBV25-1 with TRBJ2-2; TRBD1 agrees at 7 bases. Trimming removed 5 bases from V and 5 bases from J; junction bases left unmatched: 14. Germline V gene lookup returns CDR1 MGHDK and CDR2 SYGVNS. The CDR3 has 17 residues. CDR3 DNA sequence: TGTGCCAGCAGTTTCCCAGGGGGACCTTTGAAAACCGGGGAGCTGTTTTTT. This gives the protein CASSFPGGPLKTGELFF.

For the CDR3, the DNA is TGTGCCCTGGCATTGGGGGAGGAGACCCAGTACTTC. Its protein product is CALALGEETQYF. The chain links TRBV30 to TRBJ2-5; either TRBD1 or TRBD2 may supply D (5 bases each). CDR1 is GTSNPN and CDR2 is SVGIG in the germline V gene (reference sequence). The CDR3 is 12 residues long. Trimming removed 8 bases at V and 5 bases at J, with 15 bases between.